This TCR beta chain was identified during a study of shared clonotypes between healthy human individuals. Across the whole study: Aged between 18 and 49, the donors were a couple of women and three men. General study findings and limits: Relative to memory subsets, naive subsets generally showed larger estimated richness.

Trimming took 5 bases from V and 3 from J, leaving 5 bases between them. This CDR3 contains 12 residues. Germline V gene lookup returns CDR1 MDHEN and CDR2 SYDVKM. Data came from immunoSEQ multiplex PCR; TCRdb stores just in-frame clones and leaves some out. The sample consists of around 990,000 clones, approximately 75% of them appearing once. Of note for this clone: The antigen remains undetermined.

The specimen sequenced was memory CD4+ T cells from PBMCs. Subset reported: CD45RA-negative fraction. The chain is built from TRBV28 and TRBJ2-1; D gene ambiguous. This TCR was sampled from a man younger than 35 in good health. Some clones in this sample may be carry-over from other donors' samples. CDR3 in DNA: TGTGCCAGCAGTCCCTACTACAATGAGCAGTTCTTC. This sequence encodes CASSPYYNEQFF. Looking up the rest from reference TRBV28 and TRBJ2-1 gives the full variable domain: DVKVTQSSRYLVKRTGEKVFLECVQDMDHENMFWYRQDPGLGLRLIYFSYDVKMKEKGDIPEGYSVSREKKERFSLILESASTNQTSMYLCASSPYYNEQFFGPGTRLTVL.